This T cell receptor (beta chain) was recorded in a study of chemoradiotherapy in HPV16-positive cancers. Study-level findings and limits: Better recurrence-free survival went with HPV-responsive T-cell expansion in HPV16-positive patients. Candidate HPV-specific clones and E7-related TCR motifs grew in tumor during treatment. HPV-specific T cells were functionally defined from only two HPV16-positive patients.

Comments on this clone: The antigen is undetermined.

Repeated repertoire sampling spanned the course of chemoradiotherapy. The CDR3 consists of 13 residues. The V gene's germline CDR1 is SGHNT and CDR2 YENEEA. Trimming shortened V by 3 bases and J by 5 bases, and 10 bases separated the two germline ends. Assay used: immunoSEQ multiplex PCR; TCRdb lists only in-frame clones, some missing. Among roughly 30,000 clones listed, around 92% were seen once. The clonotype was recovered from a human donor with HPV-associated anogenital cancer. The chain joins TRBV11-3 to TRBJ1-1; D might be TRBD1 (5 bases). The sequences come from blood, collected from a patient who underwent chemoradiotherapy. This chain's CDR3 is CASSLGVGTEAFF. The CDR3 DNA reads as TGTGCCAGCAGCTTGGGGGTTGGTACTGAAGCTTTCTTT. Supplemented by reference TRBV11-3 and TRBJ1-1, the full variable domain reads EAGVVQSPRYKIIEKKQPVAFWCNPISGHNTLYWYLQNLGQGPELLIRYENEEAVDDSQLPKDRFSAERLKGVDSTLKIQPAELGDSAVYLCASSLGVGTEAFFGQGTRLTVV.